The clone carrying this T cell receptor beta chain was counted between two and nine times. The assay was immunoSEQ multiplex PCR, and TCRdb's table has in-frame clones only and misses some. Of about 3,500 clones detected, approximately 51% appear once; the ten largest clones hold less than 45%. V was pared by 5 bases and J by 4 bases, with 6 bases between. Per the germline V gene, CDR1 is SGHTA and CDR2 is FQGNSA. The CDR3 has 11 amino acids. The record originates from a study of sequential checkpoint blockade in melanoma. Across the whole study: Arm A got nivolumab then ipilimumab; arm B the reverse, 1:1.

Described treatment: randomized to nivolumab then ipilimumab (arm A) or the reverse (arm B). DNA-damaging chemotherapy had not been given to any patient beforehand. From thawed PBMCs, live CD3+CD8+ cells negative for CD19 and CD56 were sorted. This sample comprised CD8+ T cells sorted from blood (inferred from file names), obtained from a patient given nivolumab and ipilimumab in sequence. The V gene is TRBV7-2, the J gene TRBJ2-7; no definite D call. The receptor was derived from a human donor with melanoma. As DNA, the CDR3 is TGTGCCAGCAGCCTCCTGTACGAGCAGTACTTC. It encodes CASSLLYEQYF.